The text below deals with one TCR beta chain. As processed by the authors: By means of reference gene primer amplification, nucleated cell counts were estimated. Using immunoSEQ multiplex PCR, the repertoire was profiled, and TCRdb retains in-frame clones only, with some absent. The D gene and trimming were derived from the DNA, and the V and J assignments and clone size from that table. The data contain approximately 230,000 clones, 70% to 90% of them singletons. V lost 3 bases, J lost 0 bases, and 12 bases lay in between. The CDR3 totals 15 residues. From germline, CDR1 is SGHVS and CDR2 FQNEAQ. The data were obtained in a study of blood T cell repertoires in COVID-19. Background on the study: Donors in the United States, Italy and Spain gave samples during acute or convalescent COVID-19. PBMCs, B-cell-depleted T cells, or T cells were the source of the cDNA or gDNA that made up the material.

Sequenced sample: peripheral blood. The V gene is TRBV7-8, the J gene TRBJ2-7; D is unresolved. The receptor's source is a man aged 25 to 45 who had recovered from COVID-19. CDR3 region: CASSFGVGSSYEQYF. In DNA form, the CDR3 reads TGTGCCAGCAGCTTCGGAGTAGGTAGCTCCTACGAGCAGTACTTC.